What follows are 28 T cell receptor beta chains derived from one specimen sequenced in a study of shared clonotypes between healthy human individuals. Sequencing used immunoSEQ multiplex PCR; TCRdb keeps in-frame clones, though not all of them. The sample records some 2.4 million clones, 80% to 95% being singletons. The sample comprised naive CD4+ T cells from PBMCs. Subset indicated: CD45RA+ positively selected. The receptors come from a young man in good health. Some clones in this sample may be carry-over from other donors' samples.

The chain employs TRBV5-1 and TRBJ2-2; 10 bases map to TRBD2. In germline, CDR1 is SGHRS, CDR2 YFSETQ. The CDR3 contains 16 residues. After removal of 7 bases from V and 4 bases from J, the junction contained 10 bases not matched to a gene. Written as DNA, the CDR3 is TGCGCCAGCCGACCCCTAGCGGGAGACGGCACCGGGGAGCTGTTTTTT. It specifies CASRPLAGDGTGELFF.

The rearrangement uses TRBV4-1 and TRBJ1-3; 8 bases agree with TRBD1. V lost 6 bases, J lost 4 bases, and 8 bases stayed unmatched. Looked up from germline, CDR1 is MGHRA and CDR2 is YSYEKL. CDR3 size: 15 residues. The CDR3 loop reads CASRHETGVGNTIYF. CDR3 in DNA: TGCGCCAGCAGACACGAGACAGGGGTCGGAAACACCATATATTTT.

This CDR3 reads CASSQYQGDSKVMNTEAFF. CDR3 coding DNA: TGCGCCAGCAGCCAGTATCAAGGGGACAGCAAAGTTATGAACACTGAAGCTTTCTTT. The chain couples TRBV4-1 to TRBJ1-1, with 7 bases matching TRBD1. CDR3 length equals 19 residues. J was trimmed by 0 bases and V by 3 bases; bases with no gene match: 16. Germline V gene sequence: CDR1 MGHRA, CDR2 YSYEKL.

This clone came up once. This rearrangement joins TRBV7-9 to TRBJ2-3, with D possibly TRBD2 on 5 matching bases. V shed 5 bases and J shed 0 bases, with 18 bases lying between them. The CDR3 spans 17 residues. From germline, CDR1 is SEHNR and CDR2 FQNEAQ (reference sequence). The CDR3 here is CASSPFRGGGSTDTQYF. CDR3 in DNA: TGTGCCAGCAGCCCCTTTCGAGGAGGAGGCAGCACAGATACGCAGTATTTT.

This chain joins TRBV6-5 and TRBJ1-2, with D maybe TRBD1 (5 bases). CDR1 MNHEY and CDR2 SVGAGI come from the germline V gene. V dropped 0 bases and J dropped 4 bases, with 15 bases sitting between them. The CDR3 has 16 amino acids. The CDR3 spells CASSYSSQGVRYGYTF. For the CDR3, the DNA is TGTGCCAGCAGTTACTCGAGCCAGGGTGTCCGCTATGGCTACACCTTC.

The J gene is TRBJ2-7, the V gene TRBV5-5, with D possibly being TRBD2 (6 bases). Germline CDR1 is SGHKS and CDR2 is YYEKEE (reference sequence). CDR3 length equals 15 residues. Trimming stripped 3 bases from V and 3 bases from J, with 16 bases between. The CDR3 nucleotides read TGTGCCAGCAGCTGGGGGAGGACACGGAACTACGAGCAGTACTTC. As protein: CASSWGRTRNYEQYF.

The chain couples TRBV7-9 to TRBJ2-5; 8 bases match TRBD2. The DNA end is more similar to TRBJ2-7, so the J call may be wrong. The germline V gene has CDR1 SEHNR and CDR2 FQNEAQ (reference sequence). The CDR3 has 13 amino acids. This CDR3 reads CASSSPGGYEQYF. In nucleotides, the CDR3 is TGTGCCAGCAGCTCCCCGGGGGGGTACGAGCAGTACTTC.

Here the CDR3 DNA reads TGTGCCAGCAGTGTGGCGAGGCGCGGGACTGAAGCTTTCTTT. This codes for CASSVARRGTEAFF. The genes are TRBV6-5 and TRBJ1-1; the D is unclear. CDR1 and CDR2 (germline): MNHEY, SVGAGI. V shed 5 bases and J shed 5 bases, with 15 bases lying between them. This CDR3 region has 14 residues.

The CDR3 region is CAWGQSSGNTIYF. The CDR3 DNA sequence: TGTGCCTGGGGACAGAGCTCTGGAAACACCATATATTTT. The rearrangement links TRBV30 to TRBJ1-3; D is possibly TRBD1 (6 bases). The germline V and J ends were trimmed by 5 bases and 0 bases, with 8 bases remaining between them. Looked up from germline, CDR1 is GTSNPN and CDR2 is SVGIG (reference sequence). The CDR3 covers 13 residues.

The rearrangement joins TRBV5-1 to TRBJ2-7; D is ambiguous. The CDR3 is made up of 13 amino acids. The germline gives CDR1 SGHRS, CDR2 YFSETQ. V shed 4 bases and J shed 3 bases, with 11 bases lying between them. In DNA form, the CDR3 reads TGCGCCAGCAGCATTGACCCGGACTACGAGCAGTACTTC. This encodes CASSIDPDYEQYF.

This rearrangement joins TRBV10-3 to TRBJ1-5; no definite D call. CDR3 length: 12 amino acids. The V end lost 8 bases, the J end lost 0 bases, and 5 bases lay between the germline ends. The V gene's germline CDR1 is ENHRY and CDR2 SYGVKD. CDR3 in amino acids: CAIAASNQPQHF. CDR3 coding DNA: TGTGCCATCGCCGCTAGCAATCAGCCCCAGCATTTT.

The CDR3: CASSPPASYNEQFF. CDR3 DNA: TGTGCCAGTAGTCCCCCAGCATCATACAATGAGCAGTTCTTC. This chain connects TRBV19 to TRBJ2-1; D gene uncertain. Germline V gives CDR1 LNHDA, CDR2 SQIVND (reference sequence). Trimming pared 5 bases from V and 4 bases from J, leaving 12 bases between. The CDR3 loop spans 14 amino acids.

The chain is built from TRBV6-5 and TRBJ2-1; 7 positions match TRBD2. The CDR3 totals 13 residues. Trimming at V came to 6 bases and at J to 7 bases, leaving 6 bases not matched to a gene. Germline-derived CDR1 and CDR2 are MNHEY and SVGAGI. CDR3 region: CASRISAGNEQFF. CDR3 bases: TGTGCCAGCAGAATTTCAGCGGGAAATGAGCAGTTCTTC.

V is TRBV28 and J is TRBJ1-1; D is unresolved. The CDR3 has 16 amino acids. Trimming took 6 bases from V and 5 from J, leaving 22 bases between them. Germline V gene lookup returns CDR1 MDHEN and CDR2 SYDVKM. CDR3 coding DNA: TGTGCCAGCAGCCGGACCCGATCCTTACTATGGACTGAAGCTTTCTTT. This sequence encodes CASSRTRSLLWTEAFF. The full variable domain, with the rest looked up from reference TRBV28 and TRBJ1-1, is DVKVTQSSRYLVKRTGEKVFLECVQDMDHENMFWYRQDPGLGLRLIYFSYDVKMKEKGDIPEGYSVSREKKERFSLILESASTNQTSMYLCASSRTRSLLWTEAFFGQGTRLTVV.

This chain connects TRBV5-1 to TRBJ2-3, with 10 bases matching TRBD2. Per germline, CDR1 SGHRS and CDR2 YFSETQ. The trim removed 4 bases at V and 1 base at J, leaving 6 bases unmatched. This CDR3 contains 16 residues. The CDR3 bases are TGCGCCAGCAGCCAAAACCTAGCGGGAGGCACAGATACGCAGTATTTT. This codes for CASSQNLAGGTDTQYF.

The rearrangement uses TRBV27 and TRBJ2-7, with 12 bases fitting TRBD2. This CDR3 is 18 amino acids long. Germline V lookup: CDR1 MNHEY, CDR2 SMNVEV (reference sequence). V lost 2 bases and J lost 0; bases outside the gene matches: 8. CDR3 sequence: CASSLRVLAGGSSYEQYF. The CDR3 region has the DNA TGTGCCAGCAGTTTAAGGGTGCTAGCGGGGGGGAGCTCCTACGAGCAGTACTTC.

This chain connects TRBV7-9 to TRBJ2-1, with D unclear. Germline CDR1 SEHNR, CDR2 FQNEAQ (reference sequence). Trimming pared 4 bases from V and 0 bases from J, leaving 4 bases between. This CDR3 is built from 13 residues. CDR3 bases: TGTGCCAGCAGCTACCCCTCCTACAATGAGCAGTTCTTC. Translating it yields CASSYPSYNEQFF.

The chain employs TRBV4-1 and TRBJ2-5; D uncertain. Germline-derived CDR1 and CDR2 are MGHRA and YSYEKL. There are 15 residues in the CDR3. Trimming pared 4 bases from V and 5 bases from J, leaving 17 bases between. The CDR3 reads CASSPYGPAMETQYF. Here the CDR3 DNA reads TGCGCCAGCAGCCCATATGGCCCAGCGATGGAGACCCAGTACTTC.

This chain joins TRBV7-9 and TRBJ1-2; perhaps TRBD1 as D (6 bases). Germline V gene data show CDR1 as SEHNR and CDR2 as FQNEAQ (reference sequence). Trimming stripped 11 bases from V and 3 bases from J, with 19 bases between. CDR3 length: 14 amino acids. The CDR3: CALGGGSSYYGYTF. The CDR3 DNA sequence: TGTGCCCTAGGGGGGGGCAGTTCGTACTATGGCTACACCTTC.

The CDR3 here is CASSFQAALGRSYNEQFF. In nucleotides, the CDR3 is TGTGCCAGCAGCTTTCAAGCGGCGTTGGGACGCTCCTACAATGAGCAGTTCTTC. The V and J genes are TRBV5-5 and TRBJ2-1; D possibly uses TRBD1 or TRBD2 (5 bases each). This CDR3 contains 18 residues. V was cut by 2 bases and J by 0 bases, with 18 bases left in between. Germline V gene data show CDR1 as SGHKS and CDR2 as YYEKEE (reference sequence).

V is TRBV2 and J is TRBJ1-2; 8 positions agree with TRBD1. The CDR3 has 16 amino acids. Losses at the gene ends were 4 bases for V and 4 bases for J; bases not matched to a gene: 11. Germline V lookup: CDR1 SNHLY, CDR2 FYNNEI. For the CDR3, the DNA is TGTGCCAGCAGTGCCCAGACAGGGGTCTTTAGCTATGGCTACACCTTC. Protein sequence: CASSAQTGVFSYGYTF.

This chain connects TRBV30 to TRBJ2-3; 9 positions agree with TRBD2. The CDR3 totals 15 residues. Germline V lookup: CDR1 GTSNPN, CDR2 SVGIG (reference sequence). J gave up 1 base and V 0 bases, and 2 bases lay outside the gene matches. The CDR3 here is CAWSVASGGTDTQYF. The CDR3 DNA sequence: TGTGCCTGGAGTGTAGCTAGCGGGGGCACAGATACGCAGTATTTT.

The V and J genes are TRBV6-6 and TRBJ2-7; no firm D call. Trimming removed 2 bases from V and 2 bases from J, with 16 bases in between. The germline CDR1 and CDR2 sequences are MNHNY and SVGAGI (reference sequence). The CDR3 runs to 16 residues. In DNA, the CDR3 is TGTGCCAGCAGTTACCTCGGCCCCCCTGGGGCCTACGAGCAGTACTTC. Translation: CASSYLGPPGAYEQYF.

The chain's CDR3 is CASHERGGSDTQYF. The CDR3, as DNA: TGTGCCAGCCACGAGAGGGGGGGGTCAGATACGCAGTATTTT. The chain recombines TRBV19 with TRBJ2-3, with D possibly matching TRBD2 (7 bases). The CDR3 contains 14 residues. V lost 9 bases and J lost 4, with 17 bases in between. Germline V CDR1 and CDR2: LNHDA, SQIVND (reference sequence).

This chain links TRBV4-2 with TRBJ1-3; D is unresolved. The CDR3 has 16 amino acids. Trimming cost V 2 bases and J 4 bases, with 15 bases left between them. CDR1 is LGHNA, CDR2 YNFKEQ, per germline. The CDR3 bases are TGTGCCAGCAGCCAAAACGCCCGGGCTAGAGGAAACACCATATATTTT. Translating gives CASSQNARARGNTIYF.

The chain has TRBV28 and TRBJ1-1, with D tentatively TRBD1 (5 bases). The CDR3 is 15 residues long. Trimming took off 6 bases at V and 0 bases at J, with 14 bases between the two ends. The V gene's germline CDR1 is MDHEN and CDR2 SYDVKM. Here the CDR3 reads CASRGDRNLNTEAFF. CDR3 coding DNA: TGTGCCAGCAGGGGAGACAGAAACCTGAACACTGAAGCTTTCTTT.

The rearrangement uses TRBV30 and TRBJ2-3, with D maybe TRBD1 (6 bases). The length of the CDR3 is 13 residues. V lost 0 bases and J lost 9, with 13 bases in between. CDR1 is GTSNPN, CDR2 SVGIG, per germline (reference sequence). CDR3 nucleotide sequence: TGTGCCTGGAGTGTCACAGGGCTGCGGACGCAGTATTTT. Protein sequence: CAWSVTGLRTQYF.

This chain connects TRBV30 to TRBJ1-4, with 7 bases identical to TRBD1. Germline values: CDR1 GTSNPN, CDR2 SVGIG (reference sequence). Losses at the gene ends were 2 bases for V and 7 bases for J; bases not matched to a gene: 7. CDR3 length: 14 amino acids. CDR3 DNA: TGTGCCTGGAGTATACAGGGGTTTACTGAAAAACTGTTTTTT. Amino acid sequence: CAWSIQGFTEKLFF.